This is a list of T cell receptor beta chains from one sample in a study of T cells in Graves' hyperthyroidism and ophthalmopathy. Via MiXCR, TCRdb re-called the multiplex PCR reads, giving one row per CDR3 protein. This repertoire shows approximately 690,000 distinct CDR3 sequences, about 14% found once; its top ten account for about 12%. The sample consisted of blood. These receptors all come from a woman aged 50 to 60 with Graves' ophthalmopathy. The CDR3 runs from the conserved cysteine through the conserved F or W. D genes are given only for firm matches. Clone size appears in some rows only: once, few, many, or a class for an expanded clone.

j_gene | d_gene | v_gene | abundance | CDR3aa | CDR3nt
TRBJ2-1 | TRBD2 | TRBV6-2/TRBV6-3 | few | CASSRQREVRNEQFF | TGTGCCAGCAGTCGCCAGCGGGAGGTGCGAAATGAGCAGTTCTTC
TRBJ1-1 | . | TRBV7-2 | many | CASTHGRINTEAFF | TGTGCCAGCACCCACGGACGGATTAACACTGAAGCTTTCTTT
TRBJ2-2 | . | TRBV3-1 | many | CASSYHGGDTGELFF | TGTGCCAGCAGCTATCACGGAGGGGACACCGGGGAGCTGTTTTTT
TRBJ1-2 | . | TRBV9 | many | CASSVSGGGGYTF | TGTGCCAGCAGCGTTTCGGGGGGCGGTGGCTACACCTTC
TRBJ1-4 | . | TRBV7-2 | few | CASSLTDYRARGEKLFF | TGTGCCAGCAGCTTGACAGACTACAGGGCCCGCGGTGAAAAACTGTTTTTT
TRBJ2-1 | . | TRBV14 | . | CASSRKRTWGDEQFF | TGTGCCAGCAGCCGGAAGCGGACCTGGGGCGATGAGCAGTTCTTC
TRBJ2-1 | . | TRBV24-1 | many | CATSDTRRSSYNEQFF | TGTGCCACCAGTGACACCAGACGTAGCTCCTACAATGAGCAGTTCTTC
TRBJ2-3 | . | TRBV3-1 | . | CASSHRLAIMGHKDTQYF | TGTGCCAGCAGCCATAGATTGGCGATAATGGGTCACAAAGATACGCAGTATTTT
TRBJ2-7 | . | TRBV11-2 | many | CASSSVDYWGYEQYF | TGTGCCAGCAGCTCCGTTGACTATTGGGGTTACGAGCAGTACTTC
TRBJ2-7 | TRBD1 | TRBV6-1 | . | CASSERNRGRGPSYEQYF | TGTGCCAGCAGTGAAAGAAACAGGGGGCGGGGACCCTCCTACGAGCAGTACTTC
TRBJ2-1 | . | TRBV6-2/TRBV6-3 | many | CASSYPWDRDNEQFF | TGTGCCAGCAGTTACCCCTGGGATAGAGACAATGAGCAGTTCTTC
TRBJ2-7 | TRBD2 | TRBV6-6 | many | CASSYSPSGRRTYEQYF | TGTGCCAGCAGTTACTCGCCTAGCGGGAGAAGAACCTACGAGCAGTACTTC
TRBJ2-7 | TRBD1 | TRBV5-6 | . | CASSVQGASSYEQYF | TGTGCCAGCAGCGTACAGGGGGCATCCTCCTACGAGCAGTACTTC
TRBJ2-7 | . | TRBV5-1 | . | CASSLVQDTEQYF | TGCGCCAGCAGCTTGGTACAGGATACCGAGCAGTACTTC
TRBJ1-5 | . | TRBV2 | many | CASSVVGNQPQHF | TGTGCCAGCAGTGTGGTGGGCAATCAGCCCCAGCATTTT
TRBJ2-7 | TRBD1 | TRBV28 | medium-sized | CASQLRTGDYEQYF | TGTGCCAGCCAACTGAGGACAGGGGACTACGAGCAGTACTTC
TRBJ2-3 | . | TRBV20-1 | . | CSASYSSPTDTQYF | TGCAGTGCTAGTTACAGCAGTCCCACAGATACGCAGTATTTT
TRBJ1-1 | . | TRBV6-2/TRBV6-3 | few | CASSYSIMEARPNTEAFF | TGTGCCAGCAGTTACTCGATCATGGAGGCCAGGCCGAACACTGAAGCTTTCTTT
TRBJ1-1 | TRBD1 | TRBV7-9 | . | CASSRTTGKMGTEAFF | TGTGCCAGCAGCCGAACGACAGGGAAGATGGGCACTGAAGCTTTCTTT
TRBJ2-2 | TRBD2 | TRBV27 | few | CATTSGSFGPTGELFF | TGTGCCACGACTAGCGGGAGTTTTGGTCCCACCGGGGAGCTGTTTTTT
TRBJ2-7 | . | TRBV19 | . | CASSSAGSFDEQYF | TGTGCCAGTAGTAGCGCGGGAAGTTTCGACGAGCAGTACTTC
TRBJ1-5 | . | TRBV30 | many | CAWSFLGQGNQPQHF | TGTGCCTGGAGTTTCTTGGGTCAGGGCAATCAGCCCCAGCATTTT
TRBJ2-3 | . | TRBV5-1 | few | CASSFDRTTQYF | TGCGCCAGCAGCTTCGACAGGACGACGCAGTATTTT
TRBJ2-2 | . | TRBV30 | many | CAWRAERTGELFF | TGTGCCTGGAGGGCAGAAAGAACCGGGGAGCTGTTTTTT
TRBJ2-1 | TRBD2 | TRBV20-1 | many | CSARDSKREASSYNEQFF | TGCAGTGCTAGAGATTCAAAGCGGGAGGCCTCTTCCTACAATGAGCAGTTCTTC